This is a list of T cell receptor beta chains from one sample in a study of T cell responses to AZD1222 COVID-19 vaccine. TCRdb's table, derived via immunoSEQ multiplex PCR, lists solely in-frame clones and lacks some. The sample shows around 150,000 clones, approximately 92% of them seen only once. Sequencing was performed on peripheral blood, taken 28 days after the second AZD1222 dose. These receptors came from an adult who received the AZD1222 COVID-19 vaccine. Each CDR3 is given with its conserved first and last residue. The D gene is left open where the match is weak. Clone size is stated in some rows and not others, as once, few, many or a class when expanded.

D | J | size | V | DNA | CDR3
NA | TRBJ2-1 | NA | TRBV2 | TGTGCCAGCAGGGACTACTCCTACAATGAGCAGTTCTTC | CASRDYSYNEQFF
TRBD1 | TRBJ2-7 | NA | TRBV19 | TGTGCCAGTAACCGACAGGGCGCTCGATACGAGCAGTACTTC | CASNRQGARYEQYF
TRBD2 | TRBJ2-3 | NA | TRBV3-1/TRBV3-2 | TGTGCCAGCGCCGCCGGGACTAGCGGCACAGATACGCAGTATTTT | CASAAGTSGTDTQYF
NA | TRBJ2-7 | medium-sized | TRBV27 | TGTGCCAGCCGACAGGACCCGAAAGACTACGAGCAGTACTTC | CASRQDPKDYEQYF
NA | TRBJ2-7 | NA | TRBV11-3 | TGTGCCAGCAGCTTAGGGCTGGCAGCCGGTGAGCAGTACTTC | CASSLGLAAGEQYF
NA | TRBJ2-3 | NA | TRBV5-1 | TGCGCCAGCAGCCGTGATACGGATACGCAGTATTTT | CASSRDTDTQYF
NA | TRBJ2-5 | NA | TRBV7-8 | TGTGCCAGCAGCACCAGACAGGCCGGAGAGACCCAGTACTTC | CASSTRQAGETQYF
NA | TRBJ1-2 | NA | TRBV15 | TGTGCCACCAGCAGCCGGGTCACTTATGGCTACACCTTC | CATSSRVTYGYTF
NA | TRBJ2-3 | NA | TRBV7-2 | TGTGCCAGCAGCTTGGACCTTTTTACGCAGTATTTT | CASSLDLFTQYF
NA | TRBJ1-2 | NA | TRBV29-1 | TGCAGCGTTCCCAGGGACTATGGCTACACCTTC | CSVPRDYGYTF
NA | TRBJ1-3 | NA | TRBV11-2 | TGTGCCAGCAGCTCACCCAGGGGAACTGGAAACACCATATATTTT | CASSSPRGTGNTIYF
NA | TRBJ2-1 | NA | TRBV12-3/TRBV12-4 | TGTGCCCTACAACAGGTTTCCTACAATGAGCAGTTCTTC | CALQQVSYNEQFF
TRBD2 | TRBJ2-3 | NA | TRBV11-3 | TGTGCCAGCAGCTTTAGCGGGAGCACAGATACGCAGTATTTT | CASSFSGSTDTQYF
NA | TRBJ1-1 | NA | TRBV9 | TGTGCCAGCAGCGTAGGTGCAGCGAACACTGAAGCTTTCTTT | CASSVGAANTEAFF
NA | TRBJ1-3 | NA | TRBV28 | TGTGCCAGCAGAATGCAGGGGAGGAGAGACACCATATATTTT | CASRMQGRRDTIYF
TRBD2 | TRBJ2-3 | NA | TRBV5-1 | TGCGCCAGCAGCTTGGGGCGGGGGGGCCCCGATACGCAGTATTTT | CASSLGRGGPDTQYF
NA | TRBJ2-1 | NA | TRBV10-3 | TGTGCCAGCGGGACTGGCTCCTACAATGAGCAGTTCTTC | CASGTGSYNEQFF
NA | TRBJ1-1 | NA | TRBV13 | TGTGCCAGCAGCTTGGGGGGAGGGACTGAAGCTTTCTTT | CASSLGGGTEAFF
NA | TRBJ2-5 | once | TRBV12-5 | TGTGCTAGTGGCACAAACAGGGAAGAGACCCAGTACTTC | CASGTNREETQYF
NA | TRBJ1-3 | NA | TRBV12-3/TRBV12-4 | TGTGCCAGCAACTGGGTCTCTGGAAACACCATATATTTT | CASNWVSGNTIYF
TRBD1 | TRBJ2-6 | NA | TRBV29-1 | TGCAGCGTTGTGGGACAGGGTGTTTCTGGGGCCAACGTCCTGACTTTC | CSVVGQGVSGANVLTF
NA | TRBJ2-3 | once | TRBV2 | TGTGCCAGCAAGGTCGACAAGCTCACAGATACGCAGTATTTT | CASKVDKLTDTQYF
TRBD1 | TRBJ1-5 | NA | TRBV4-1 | TGCGCCAGCAGCCAAGGGACAGGGGGTCAGCCCCAGCATTTT | CASSQGTGGQPQHF
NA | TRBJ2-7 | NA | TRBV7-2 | TGTGCCAGCAGCTTAGGGGGCCAGAGCTCCTACGAGCAGTACTTC | CASSLGGQSSYEQYF
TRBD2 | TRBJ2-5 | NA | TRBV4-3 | TGCGCCAGCAGCCAATGGGGGGGAGCACAAGAGACCCAGTACTTC | CASSQWGGAQETQYF
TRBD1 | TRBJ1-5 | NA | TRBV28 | TGTGCCAGCAGTTCCGGACAGGGGATTCAGCCCCAGCATTTT | CASSSGQGIQPQHF
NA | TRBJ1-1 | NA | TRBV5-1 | TGCGCCAGCAGCTCAGACCGGGTTACTGAAGCTTTCTTT | CASSSDRVTEAFF
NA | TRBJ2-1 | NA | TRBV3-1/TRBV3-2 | TGTGCCAGCAGCCAACGGGTCGACGTAGATGAGCAGTTCTTC | CASSQRVDVDEQFF
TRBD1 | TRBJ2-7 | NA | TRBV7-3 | TGTGCCAGCAGCCCAGGACAGGGTTCAGAAGAGCAGTACTTC | CASSPGQGSEEQYF
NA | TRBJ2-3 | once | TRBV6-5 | TGTGCCAGCAGGGGGGCCAGGGCAGATACGCAGTATTTT | CASRGARADTQYF
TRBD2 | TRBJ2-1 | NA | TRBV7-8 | TGTGCCAGCAGCTCGACTAGCGGGGGCAATGAGCAGTTCTTC | CASSSTSGGNEQFF
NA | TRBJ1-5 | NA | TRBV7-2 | TGTGCCAGCAGCCCGCGGACCCAACCCAGCAATCAGCCCCAGCATTTT | CASSPRTQPSNQPQHF
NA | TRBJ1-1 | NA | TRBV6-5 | TGTGCCAGCAGCTGGACAGACTTCACTGAAGCTTTCTTT | CASSWTDFTEAFF
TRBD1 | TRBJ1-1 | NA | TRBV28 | TGTGCCAGCAGTTTGGACAGGGGGCGCGTCGTATCGGAAGCTTTCTTT | CASSLDRGRVVSEAFF
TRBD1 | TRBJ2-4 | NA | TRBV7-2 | TGTGCCAGCAGCTCGGGACAGCCAAACATTCAGTACTTC | CASSSGQPNIQYF
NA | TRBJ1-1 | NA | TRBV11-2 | TGTGCCAGCAGCTTAGACAGTTTCGCTGAAGCTTTCTTT | CASSLDSFAEAFF
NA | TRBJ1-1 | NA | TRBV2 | TGTGCCAGCAGTGAACACCTGCTGAACACTGAAGCTTTCTTT | CASSEHLLNTEAFF
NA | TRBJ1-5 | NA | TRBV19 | TGTGCCAGTATGGAGACAATGGGATCTTTATATCAGCCCCAGCATTTT | CASMETMGSLYQPQHF
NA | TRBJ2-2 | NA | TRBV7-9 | TGTGCCAGCAGCCGGGACCTCTCGACCGGGGAGCTGTTTTTT | CASSRDLSTGELFF
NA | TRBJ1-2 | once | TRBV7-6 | TGTGCCAGCAGCCCGCTCCCTGCGGGGTCCTATGGCTACACCTTC | CASSPLPAGSYGYTF
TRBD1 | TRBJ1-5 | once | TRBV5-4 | TGTGCCAGCAGCGCGGGACAGGGGCGCAATCAGCCCCAGCATTTT | CASSAGQGRNQPQHF
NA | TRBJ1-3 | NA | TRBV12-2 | TGTGCAAGTCGCCCGAGGACAGCAGGGGTATCTGGAAACACCATATATTTT | CASRPRTAGVSGNTIYF
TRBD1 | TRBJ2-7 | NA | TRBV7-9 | TGTGCCAGCAGCTTAAAGTCCGGGACAGGGGGCTACGAGCAGTACTTC | CASSLKSGTGGYEQYF
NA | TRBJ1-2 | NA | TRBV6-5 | TGTGCCAGCAGTTACAGCAGGGCCTATGGCTACACCTTC | CASSYSRAYGYTF
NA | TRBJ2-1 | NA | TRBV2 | TGTGCCAGCAGTTATAGCAATGAGCAGTTCTTC | CASSYSNEQFF
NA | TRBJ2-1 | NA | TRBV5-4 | TGTGCCAGCAGCTTGCTGGCAGGTGGTCGAAATGAGCAGTTCTTC | CASSLLAGGRNEQFF
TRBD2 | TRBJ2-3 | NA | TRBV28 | TGTGCCAGCACCCCTAGGGGGACTAGCCATCAAGATACGCAGTATTTT | CASTPRGTSHQDTQYF
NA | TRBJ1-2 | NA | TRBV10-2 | TGCGCCACCCGGACAGAGTTCGGTGACTATGGCTACACCTTC | CATRTEFGDYGYTF
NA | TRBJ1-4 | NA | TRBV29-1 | TGCAGCGCCACGACATCGGGGGCTAATGAAAAACTGTTTTTT | CSATTSGANEKLFF
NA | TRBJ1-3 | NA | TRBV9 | TGTGCCAGCAGCGTAGCAGGGAACTCTGGAAACACCATATATTTT | CASSVAGNSGNTIYF